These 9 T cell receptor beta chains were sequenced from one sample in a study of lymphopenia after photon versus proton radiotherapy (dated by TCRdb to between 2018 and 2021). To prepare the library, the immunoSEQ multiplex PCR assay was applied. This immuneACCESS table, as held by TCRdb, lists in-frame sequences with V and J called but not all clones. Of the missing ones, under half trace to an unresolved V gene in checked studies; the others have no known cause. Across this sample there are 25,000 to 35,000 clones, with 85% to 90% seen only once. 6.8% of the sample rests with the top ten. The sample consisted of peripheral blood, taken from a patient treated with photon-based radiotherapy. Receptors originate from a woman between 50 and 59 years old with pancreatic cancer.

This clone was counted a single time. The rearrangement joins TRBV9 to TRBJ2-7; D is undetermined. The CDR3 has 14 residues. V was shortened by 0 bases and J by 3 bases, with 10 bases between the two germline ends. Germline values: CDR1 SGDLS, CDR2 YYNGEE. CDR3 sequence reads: CASSVGSASYEQYF. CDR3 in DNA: TGTGCCAGCAGCGTAGGATCTGCGAGCTACGAGCAGTACTTC.

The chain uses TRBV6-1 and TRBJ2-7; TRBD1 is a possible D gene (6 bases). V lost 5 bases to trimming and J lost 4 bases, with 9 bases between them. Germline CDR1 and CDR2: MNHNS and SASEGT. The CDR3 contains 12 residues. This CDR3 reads CASSPQGYEQYF. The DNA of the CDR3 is TGTGCCAGCAGTCCTCAGGGGTACGAGCAGTACTTC.

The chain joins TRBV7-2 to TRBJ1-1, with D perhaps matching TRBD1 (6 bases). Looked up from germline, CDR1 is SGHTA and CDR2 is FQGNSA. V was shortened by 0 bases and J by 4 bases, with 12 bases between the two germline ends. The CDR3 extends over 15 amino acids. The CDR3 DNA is TGTGCCAGCAGCTTAGCGGGGGCGGTGTCCACTGAAGCTTTCTTT. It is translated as CASSLAGAVSTEAFF.

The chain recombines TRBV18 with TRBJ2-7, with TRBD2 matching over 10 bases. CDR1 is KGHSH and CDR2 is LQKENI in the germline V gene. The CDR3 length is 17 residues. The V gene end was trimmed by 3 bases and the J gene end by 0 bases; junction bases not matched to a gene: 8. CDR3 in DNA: TGTGCCAGCTCACCCCCAATAGCGGGAGGCAACTCCTACGAGCAGTACTTC. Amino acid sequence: CASSPPIAGGNSYEQYF. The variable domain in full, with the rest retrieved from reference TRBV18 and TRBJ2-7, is NAGVMQNPRHLVRRRGQEARLRCSPMKGHSHVYWYRQLPEEGLKFMVYLQKENIIDESGMPKERFSAEFPKEGPSILRIQQVVRGDSAAYFCASSPPIAGGNSYEQYFGPGTRLTVT.

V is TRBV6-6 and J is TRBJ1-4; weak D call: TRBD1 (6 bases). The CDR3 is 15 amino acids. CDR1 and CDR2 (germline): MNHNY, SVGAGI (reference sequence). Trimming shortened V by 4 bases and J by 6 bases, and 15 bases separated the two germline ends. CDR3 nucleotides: TGTGCCAGCAGTTCACAACAGGGACGGGATGAAAAACTGTTTTTT. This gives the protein CASSSQQGRDEKLFF.

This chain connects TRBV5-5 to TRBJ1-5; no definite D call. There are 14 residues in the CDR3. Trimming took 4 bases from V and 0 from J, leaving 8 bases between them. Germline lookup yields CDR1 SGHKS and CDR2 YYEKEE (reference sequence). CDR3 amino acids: CASSVDPSNQPQHF. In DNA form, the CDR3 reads TGTGCCAGCAGCGTAGACCCTAGCAATCAGCCCCAGCATTTT. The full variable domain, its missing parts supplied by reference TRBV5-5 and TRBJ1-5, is DAGVTQSPTHLIKTRGQQVTLRCSPISGHKSVSWYQQVLGQGPQFIFQYYEKEERGRGNFPDRFSARQFPNYSSELNVNALLLGDSALYLCASSVDPSNQPQHFGDGTRLSIL.

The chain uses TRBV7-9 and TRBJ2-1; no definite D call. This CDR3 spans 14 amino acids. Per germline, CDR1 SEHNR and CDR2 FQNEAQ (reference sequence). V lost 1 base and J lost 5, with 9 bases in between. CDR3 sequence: CASSLELGHNEQFF. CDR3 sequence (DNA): TGTGCCAGCAGCTTAGAGCTGGGCCACAATGAGCAGTTCTTC. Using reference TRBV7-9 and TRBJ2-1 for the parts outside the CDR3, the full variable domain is DTGVSQNPRHKITKRGQNVTFRCDPISEHNRLYWYRQTLGQGPEFLTYFQNEAQLEKSRLLSDRFSAERPKGSFSTLEIQRTEQGDSAMYLCASSLELGHNEQFFGPGTRLTVL.

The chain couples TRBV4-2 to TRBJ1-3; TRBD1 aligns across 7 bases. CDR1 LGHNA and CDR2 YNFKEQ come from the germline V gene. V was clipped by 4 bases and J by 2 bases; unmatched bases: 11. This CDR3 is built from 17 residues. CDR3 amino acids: CASSPQGVGGTGNTIYF. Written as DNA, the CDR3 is TGTGCCAGCAGCCCCCAGGGGGTGGGGGGGACTGGAAACACCATATATTTT.

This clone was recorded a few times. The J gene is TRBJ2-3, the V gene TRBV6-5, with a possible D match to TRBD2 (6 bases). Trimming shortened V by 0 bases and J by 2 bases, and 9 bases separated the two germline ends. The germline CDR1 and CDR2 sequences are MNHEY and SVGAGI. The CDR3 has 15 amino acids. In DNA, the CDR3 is TGTGCCAGCAGTTACTCGGAGGGGTTCACAGATACGCAGTATTTT. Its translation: CASSYSEGFTDTQYF.